This T cell receptor (beta chain) was captured by sequencing in a study of cytomegalovirus exposure and HLA in healthy donors. Nominal health characterized the donors when sampled, though unrecorded immune exposures were likely. This PCR relied on a set of 60 Vbeta primers and 13 Jbeta primers. The repertoire was sequenced with immunoSEQ multiplex PCR; TCRdb's copy has only in-frame clones and lacks some. The profile covers a few hundred thousand clones, with around 85% appearing a single time and 0.2% to 0.25% taken by the ten largest. V gave up 0 bases and J gave up 4 bases, with 10 bases separating them. The CDR3 consists of 14 residues. Per germline, CDR1 SGDLS and CDR2 YYNGEE.

Sequenced input: PBMCs. The origin of this receptor is a girl between 2 and 10 years old in good health and CMV-seronegative. The chain combines TRBV9 with TRBJ2-5; a weak D match, TRBD2 (5 bases). The CDR3 spells CASSVELAVETQYF. The CDR3 DNA reads TGTGCCAGCAGCGTAGAGCTAGCCGTAGAGACCCAGTACTTC.